This T cell receptor (beta chain) came from a study of CD8 T cells in Susac syndrome. This clonotype has just a few counts. Germline V CDR1 and CDR2: SGHVT, SQSDAQ. Trimming took 1 base from V and 4 from J; bases not matched to a gene: 6. The CDR3 totals 15 residues. Blood CD8+ and CD4+ T cells underwent high-throughput TCR beta sequencing. The multiple sclerosis controls, all treatment-naive patients, had relapsing-remitting disease that was stable or active. RNA was extracted with the RNeasy kit, and a quantity of about 0.45 to 1 ug was reverse transcribed using random hexamers. It was immunoSEQ multiplex PCR that amplified TCR beta CDR3 across 54 Vbeta and 13 Jbeta. MiXCR, applied by TCRdb to the immunoSEQ multiplex PCR reads, yields one record per CDR3 protein. The data hold fewer than 350,000 distinct CDR3 sequences, with approximately 85% observed a single time.

This TCR was sampled from a human donor with multiple sclerosis. This chain uses TRBV7-4 with TRBJ2-5; 7 bases fit TRBD1. The sequenced sample was CD8+ T cells from PBMCs. The CDR3 is CASSLVDREGETQYF. In nucleotides, the CDR3 is TGTGCCAGCAGCTTAGTTGACAGGGAAGGAGAGACCCAGTACTTC. Supplemented by reference TRBV7-4 and TRBJ2-5, the full variable domain reads GAGVSQSPRYKVAKRGRDVALRCDSISGHVTLYWYRQTLGQGSEVLTYSQSDAQRDKSGRPSGRFSAERPERSVSTLKIQRTEQGDSAVYLCASSLVDREGETQYFGPGTRLLVL.